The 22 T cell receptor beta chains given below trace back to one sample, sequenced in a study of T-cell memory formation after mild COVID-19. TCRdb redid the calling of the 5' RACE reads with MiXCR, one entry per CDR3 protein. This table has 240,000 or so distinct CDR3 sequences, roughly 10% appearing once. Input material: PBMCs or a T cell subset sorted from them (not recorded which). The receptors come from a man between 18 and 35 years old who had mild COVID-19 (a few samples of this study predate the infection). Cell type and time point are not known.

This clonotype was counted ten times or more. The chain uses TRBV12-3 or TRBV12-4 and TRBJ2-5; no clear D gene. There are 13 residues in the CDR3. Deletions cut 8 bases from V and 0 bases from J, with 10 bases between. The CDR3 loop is CASVSYNQETQYF. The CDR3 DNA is TGTGCCAGCGTCTCCTATAACCAAGAGACCCAGTACTTC.

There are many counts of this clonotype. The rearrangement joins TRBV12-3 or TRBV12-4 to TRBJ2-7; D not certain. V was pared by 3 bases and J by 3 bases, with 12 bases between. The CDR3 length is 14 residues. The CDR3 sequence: CASSFRPLDYEQYF. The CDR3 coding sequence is TGTGCCAGCAGTTTCAGGCCCTTGGACTACGAGCAGTACTTC.

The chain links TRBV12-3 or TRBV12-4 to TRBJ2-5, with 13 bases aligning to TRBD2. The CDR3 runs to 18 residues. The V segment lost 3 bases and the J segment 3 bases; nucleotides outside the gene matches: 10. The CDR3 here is CASSFRLAGGSRKETQYF. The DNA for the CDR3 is TGTGCCAGCAGTTTCCGACTAGCGGGGGGCAGCCGAAAAGAGACCCAGTACTTC.

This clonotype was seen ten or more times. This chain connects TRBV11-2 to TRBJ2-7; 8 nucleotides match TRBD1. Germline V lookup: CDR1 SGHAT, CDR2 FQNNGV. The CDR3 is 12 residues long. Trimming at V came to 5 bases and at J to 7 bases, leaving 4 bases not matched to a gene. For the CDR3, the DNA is TGTGCCAGCAGCCGGACAGGGTGGGAGCAGTACTTC. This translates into CASSRTGWEQYF.

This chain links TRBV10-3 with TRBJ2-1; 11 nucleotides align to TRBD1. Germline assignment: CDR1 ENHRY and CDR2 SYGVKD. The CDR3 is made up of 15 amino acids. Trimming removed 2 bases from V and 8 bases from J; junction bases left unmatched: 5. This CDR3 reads CAISEPDRGPDEQFF. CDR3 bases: TGTGCCATCAGTGAGCCGGACAGGGGGCCGGATGAGCAGTTCTTC.

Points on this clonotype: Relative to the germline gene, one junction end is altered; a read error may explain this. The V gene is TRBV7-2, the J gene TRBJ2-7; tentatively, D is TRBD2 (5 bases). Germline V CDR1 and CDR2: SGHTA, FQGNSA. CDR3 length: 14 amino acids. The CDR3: CASSLAHSSYEQYF. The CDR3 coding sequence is TGTGCCAGCAGCCTAGCCCACAGCTCCTACGAGCAGTACTTC.

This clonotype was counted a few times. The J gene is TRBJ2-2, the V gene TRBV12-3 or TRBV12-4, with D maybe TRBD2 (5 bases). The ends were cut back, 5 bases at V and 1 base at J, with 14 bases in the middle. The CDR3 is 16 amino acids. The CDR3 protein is CASSTASAGNTGELFF. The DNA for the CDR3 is TGTGCCAGCAGTACCGCCTCGGCGGGGAACACCGGGGAGCTGTTTTTT.

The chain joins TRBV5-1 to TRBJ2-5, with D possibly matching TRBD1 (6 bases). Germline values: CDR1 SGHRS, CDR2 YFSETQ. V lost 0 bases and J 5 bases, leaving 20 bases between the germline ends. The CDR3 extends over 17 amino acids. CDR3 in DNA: TGCGCCAGCAGCTTGGCTAAGGGACATGGAGGCCAGGAGACCCAGTACTTC. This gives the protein CASSLAKGHGGQETQYF.

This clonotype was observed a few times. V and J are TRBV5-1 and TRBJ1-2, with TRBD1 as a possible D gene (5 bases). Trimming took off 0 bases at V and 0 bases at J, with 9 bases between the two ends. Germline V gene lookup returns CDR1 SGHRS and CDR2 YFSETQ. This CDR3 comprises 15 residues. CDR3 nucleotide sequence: TGCGCCAGCAGCTTGGGGATAGGGGCTAACTATGGCTACACCTTC. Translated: CASSLGIGANYGYTF. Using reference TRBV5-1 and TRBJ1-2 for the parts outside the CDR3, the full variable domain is KAGVTQTPRYLIKTRGQQVTLSCSPISGHRSVSWYQQTPGQGLQFLFEYFSETQRNKGNFPGRFSGRQFSNSRSEMNVSTLELGDSALYLCASSLGIGANYGYTFGSGTRLTVV.

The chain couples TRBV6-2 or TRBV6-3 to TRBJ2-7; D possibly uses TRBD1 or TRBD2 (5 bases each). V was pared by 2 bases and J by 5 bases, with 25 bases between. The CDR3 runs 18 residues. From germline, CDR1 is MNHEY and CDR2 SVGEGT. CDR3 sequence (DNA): TGTGCCAGCAGTTACAGGGGACCCCGAGCCTCCAGTTCGGACGAGCAGTACGTC. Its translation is CASSYRGPRASSSDEQYV.

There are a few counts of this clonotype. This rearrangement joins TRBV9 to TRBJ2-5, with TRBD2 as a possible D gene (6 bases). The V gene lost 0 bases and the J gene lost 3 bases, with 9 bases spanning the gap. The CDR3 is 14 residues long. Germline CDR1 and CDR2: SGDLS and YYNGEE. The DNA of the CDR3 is TGTGCCAGCAGCGTAGAAGGAGGGAAAGAGACCCAGTACTTC. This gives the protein CASSVEGGKETQYF.

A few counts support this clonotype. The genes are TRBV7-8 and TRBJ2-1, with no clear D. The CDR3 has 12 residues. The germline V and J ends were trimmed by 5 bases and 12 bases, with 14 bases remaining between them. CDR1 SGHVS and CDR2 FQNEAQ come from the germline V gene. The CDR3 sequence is CASSRTAHGQFF. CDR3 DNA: TGTGCCAGCAGCCGAACGGCGCATGGGCAGTTCTTC.

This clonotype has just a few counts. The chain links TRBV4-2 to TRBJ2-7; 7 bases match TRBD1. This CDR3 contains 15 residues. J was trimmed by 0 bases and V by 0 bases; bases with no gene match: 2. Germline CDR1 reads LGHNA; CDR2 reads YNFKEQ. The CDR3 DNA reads TGTGCCAGCAGCCAAGATGACAGGGCCTCCTACGAGCAGTACTTC. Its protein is CASSQDDRASYEQYF.

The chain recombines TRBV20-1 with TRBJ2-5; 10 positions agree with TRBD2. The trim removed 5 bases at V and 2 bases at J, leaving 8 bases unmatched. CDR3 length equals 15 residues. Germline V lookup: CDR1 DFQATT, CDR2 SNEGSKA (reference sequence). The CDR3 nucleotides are TGCAGTGCTGAGATAGCGGGGGGCGGACAAGAGACCCAGTACTTC. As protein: CSAEIAGGGQETQYF.

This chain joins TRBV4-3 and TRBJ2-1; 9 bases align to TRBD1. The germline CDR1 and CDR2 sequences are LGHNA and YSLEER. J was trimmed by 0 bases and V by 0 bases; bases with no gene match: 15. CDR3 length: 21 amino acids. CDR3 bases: TGCGCCAGCAGCCAAGATGTTGTGGGACAGGGTTTAATGAGCTCCTACAATGAGCAGTTCTTC. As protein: CASSQDVVGQGLMSSYNEQFF.

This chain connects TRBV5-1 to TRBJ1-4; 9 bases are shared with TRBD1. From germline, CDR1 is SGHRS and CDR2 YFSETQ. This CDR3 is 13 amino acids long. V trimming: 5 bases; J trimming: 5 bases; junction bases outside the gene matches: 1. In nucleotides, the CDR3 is TGCGCCAGCAGAGGACAGGGGAATGAAAAACTGTTTTTT. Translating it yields CASRGQGNEKLFF.

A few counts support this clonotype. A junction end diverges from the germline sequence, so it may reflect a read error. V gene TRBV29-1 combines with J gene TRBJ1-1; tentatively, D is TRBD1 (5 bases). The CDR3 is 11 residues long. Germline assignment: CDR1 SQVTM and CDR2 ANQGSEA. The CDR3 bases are TGCAGCGCTGAAAGGGGCACTGAAGCTTTCTTT. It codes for CSAERGTEAFF.

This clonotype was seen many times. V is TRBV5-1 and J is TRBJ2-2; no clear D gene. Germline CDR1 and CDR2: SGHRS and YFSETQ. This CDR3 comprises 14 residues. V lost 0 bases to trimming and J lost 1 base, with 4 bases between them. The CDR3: CASSLGQNTGELFF. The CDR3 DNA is TGCGCCAGCAGCTTGGGGCAGAACACCGGGGAGCTGTTTTTT.

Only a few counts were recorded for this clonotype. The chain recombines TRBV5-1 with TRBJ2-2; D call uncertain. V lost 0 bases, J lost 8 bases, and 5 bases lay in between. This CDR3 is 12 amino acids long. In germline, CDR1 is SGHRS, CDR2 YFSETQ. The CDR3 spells CASSLARGELFF. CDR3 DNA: TGCGCCAGCAGCTTGGCCAGGGGGGAGCTGTTTTTT.

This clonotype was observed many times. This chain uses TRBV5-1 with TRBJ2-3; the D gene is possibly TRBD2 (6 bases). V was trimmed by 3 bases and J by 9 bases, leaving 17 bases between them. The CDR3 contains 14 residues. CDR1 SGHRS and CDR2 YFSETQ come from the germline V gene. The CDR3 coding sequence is TGCGCCAGCAGCTCCGGGACTTCTCAGGTCACGCAGTATTTT. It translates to CASSSGTSQVTQYF.

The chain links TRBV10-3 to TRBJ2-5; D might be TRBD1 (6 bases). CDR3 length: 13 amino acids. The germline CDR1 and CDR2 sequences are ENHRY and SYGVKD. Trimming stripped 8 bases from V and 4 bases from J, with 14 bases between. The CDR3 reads CAIQAGDRETQYF. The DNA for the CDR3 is TGTGCCATCCAGGCAGGGGATAGAGAGACCCAGTACTTC.

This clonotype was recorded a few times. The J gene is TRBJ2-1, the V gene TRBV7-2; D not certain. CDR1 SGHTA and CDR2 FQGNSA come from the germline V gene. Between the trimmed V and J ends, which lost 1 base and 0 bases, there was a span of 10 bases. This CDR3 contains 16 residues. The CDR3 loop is CASSLGASSSYNEQFF. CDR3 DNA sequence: TGTGCCAGCAGCTTAGGCGCCTCAAGCTCCTACAATGAGCAGTTCTTC.